This entry features one TCR beta chain sequence. The data originate from a study of OX40 agonist ivuxolimab in advanced cancers. The germline CDR1 and CDR2 sequences are SGHVS and FQNEAQ. The CDR3 extends over 13 amino acids. The germline V and J ends were trimmed by 5 bases and 1 base, with 6 bases remaining between them. The assay was immunoSEQ multiplex PCR, and TCRdb's table has in-frame clones only and misses some. The table shows approximately 84,000 clones, with approximately 89% occurring only once. V and J are TRBV7-8 and TRBJ2-4, with D perhaps TRBD1 or TRBD2 (5 bases each). This TCR was recovered from an adult with an advanced solid tumor such as melanoma, head and neck, liver or kidney cancer. The material was CD4+ or CD8+ T cells sorted from blood, obtained in a trial of the OX40 agonist ivuxolimab. Written as DNA, the CDR3 is TGTGCCAGCAGCGAGGGGGCCAAAAACATTCAGTACTTC. It yields the protein CASSEGAKNIQYF.